The 10 T cell receptor beta chains presented below share a single source sample, sequenced in a study of blood T cell repertoires in COVID-19. The table came from immunoSEQ multiplex PCR; TCRdb's copy has only in-frame clones and leaves some out. Of about 150,000 clones listed, about four fifths were seen once; the top ten hold 3% to 3.5%. Sequenced material: PBMCs or T cells enriched from blood (not recorded which). These receptors all stem from a woman aged 50 to 60 with acute COVID-19.

A note on this clone: The sample holds other DNA sequences that translate to the same CDR3. The chain couples TRBV19 to TRBJ2-1; D call uncertain. V was cut by 3 bases and J by 1 base, with 10 bases left in between. The CDR3 runs to 15 residues. The germline V gene has CDR1 LNHDA and CDR2 SQIVND (reference sequence). Here the CDR3 reads CASSIRGGSYNEQFF. CDR3 bases: TGTGCCAGTAGTATTCGAGGTGGGTCCTACAATGAGCAGTTCTTC. Supplemented by reference TRBV19 and TRBJ2-1, the full variable domain reads DGGITQSPKYLFRKEGQNVTLSCEQNLNHDAMYWYRQDPGQGLRLIYYSQIVNDFQKGDIAEGYSVSREKKESFPLTVTSAQKNPTAFYLCASSIRGGSYNEQFFGPGTRLTVL.

In this sample, this clone turned up once. The chain couples TRBV4-1 to TRBJ2-1; TRBD1 matches 7 bases. Germline CDR1 reads MGHRA; CDR2 reads YSYEKL. Trimming cost V 3 bases and J 5 bases; bases outside gene matches: 1. CDR3 size: 13 residues. CDR3 loop: CASSQGQHNEQFF. The CDR3 region has the DNA TGCGCCAGCAGCCAGGGACAGCACAATGAGCAGTTCTTC.

The rearrangement uses TRBV19 and TRBJ2-7; a possible D gene is TRBD2 (6 bases). Deletions cut 1 base from V and 2 bases from J, with 9 bases between. This CDR3 region has 14 residues. Germline CDR1 reads LNHDA; CDR2 reads SQIVND (reference sequence). CDR3 nucleotide sequence: TGTGCCAGTAGTATAGGCGGAGGGGCCTACGAGCAGTACTTC. Translated, it gives CASSIGGGAYEQYF.

This chain connects TRBV4-3 to TRBJ1-6, with unresolved D. Germline V CDR1 and CDR2: LGHNA, YSLEER. V was shortened by 0 bases and J by 0 bases, with 15 bases between the two germline ends. CDR3 length equals 19 residues. CDR3 amino acids: CASSQDRPVQSSYNSPLHF. The DNA for the CDR3 is TGCGCCAGCAGCCAAGATCGTCCCGTACAGAGCTCCTATAATTCACCCCTCCACTTT.

The count of this clone is one. The rearrangement links TRBV5-6 to TRBJ1-2; no clear D. The V end was cut by 6 bases, the J end by 6 bases, with 15 bases between. CDR1 is SGHDT, CDR2 YYEEEE, per germline. The CDR3 is made up of 13 amino acids. In DNA, the CDR3 is TGTGCCAGCACCCCGCTCGGTCGGGATGGCTACACCTTC. Its translation is CASTPLGRDGYTF.

V is TRBV9 and J is TRBJ2-7, with 9 bases matching TRBD1. This CDR3 comprises 15 residues. Germline V gene lookup returns CDR1 SGDLS and CDR2 YYNGEE. V trimming: 0 bases; J trimming: 4 bases; junction bases outside the gene matches: 5. The CDR3 nucleotides read TGTGCCAGCAGCGTAGGACAGGGGGACATTTACGAGCAGTACTTC. Protein product: CASSVGQGDIYEQYF.

This chain connects TRBV5-5 to TRBJ1-5; 10 nucleotides align to TRBD1. The germline V gene encodes CDR1 SGHKS and CDR2 YYEKEE (reference sequence). J was trimmed by 4 bases and V by 1 base; bases with no gene match: 8. This CDR3 spans 17 amino acids. CDR3 loop: CASSLHGTGAQNQPQHF. The CDR3 DNA sequence: TGTGCCAGCAGCTTGCACGGGACAGGGGCGCAAAATCAGCCCCAGCATTTT.

This clone came up a few times. The chain is built from TRBV5-1 and TRBJ1-1; D uncertain. Trimming pared 2 bases from V and 1 base from J, leaving 12 bases between. The CDR3 has 15 amino acids. Germline V gene sequence: CDR1 SGHRS, CDR2 YFSETQ. The CDR3 DNA reads TGCGCCAGCAGCTTTGGTTCGATGCGGAACACTGAAGCTTTCTTT. Protein sequence: CASSFGSMRNTEAFF. Full variable domain (outside the CDR3, taken from reference TRBV5-1 and TRBJ1-1): KAGVTQTPRYLIKTRGQQVTLSCSPISGHRSVSWYQQTPGQGLQFLFEYFSETQRNKGNFPGRFSGRQFSNSRSEMNVSTLELGDSALYLCASSFGSMRNTEAFFGQGTRLTVV.

The gene calls are TRBV24-1 and TRBJ2-7, with D possibly being TRBD1 (6 bases). Germline CDR1 reads KGHDR; CDR2 reads SFDVKD. This CDR3 comprises 15 residues. Deletions cut 3 bases from V and 3 bases from J, with 14 bases between. CDR3 bases: TGTGCCACCAGTGATCCCAAGACAGGCCACTACGAGCAGTACTTC. Amino acids: CATSDPKTGHYEQYF.

This chain connects TRBV10-3 to TRBJ2-1, with TRBD2 matching over 9 bases. The CDR3 runs 14 residues. The junction had 3 bases not matched to a gene; V was cut back by 2 bases and J by 7 bases. Germline-derived CDR1 and CDR2 are ENHRY and SYGVKD. CDR3 coding DNA: TGTGCCATCAGTGAGGAGCGGGAGGTGAATGAGCAGTTCTTC. Protein product: CAISEEREVNEQFF.